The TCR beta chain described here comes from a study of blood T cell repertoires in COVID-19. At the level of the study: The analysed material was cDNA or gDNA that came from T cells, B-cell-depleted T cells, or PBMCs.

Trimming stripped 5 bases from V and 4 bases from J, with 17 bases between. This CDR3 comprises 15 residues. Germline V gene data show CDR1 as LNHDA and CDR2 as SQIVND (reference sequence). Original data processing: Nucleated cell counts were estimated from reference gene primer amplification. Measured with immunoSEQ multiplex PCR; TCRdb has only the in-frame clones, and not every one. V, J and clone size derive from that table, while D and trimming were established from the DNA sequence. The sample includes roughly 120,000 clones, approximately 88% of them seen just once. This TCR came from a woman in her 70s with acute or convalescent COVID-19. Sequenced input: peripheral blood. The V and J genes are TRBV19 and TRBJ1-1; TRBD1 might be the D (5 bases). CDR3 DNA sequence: TGTGCCAGTAGTCCCCGGGGGACGCGGGGCACTGAAGCTTTCTTT. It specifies CASSPRGTRGTEAFF.